This T cell receptor (beta chain) was observed in a study of Graves' ophthalmopathy and Graves' hyperthyroidism. Overall study: Hyperthyroidism was classified as stable if no ophthalmopathy occurred within 18 months of follow-up.

The authors amplified TCR beta CDR3 regions from RNA transcripts. The workflow started with a first-round RT-PCR run with HTBI primers and then moved on to a second-round multiplex PCR. Using its own MiXCR run on the multiplex PCR reads, TCRdb lists one record per CDR3 protein. This table has 580,000 or so distinct CDR3 sequences, about 40% appearing once. The CDR3 consists of 13 residues. CDR1 is MNHNS, CDR2 SASEGT, per germline. V was trimmed by 2 bases and J by 3 bases, leaving 7 bases between them. Sequencing used peripheral blood or thyroid tissue (not recorded which). This receptor was taken from an adult man with Graves' hyperthyroidism. The genes are TRBV6-1 and TRBJ1-2; D remains ambiguous. The CDR3 reads CASSERADYGYTF. The CDR3 coding sequence is TGTGCCAGCAGTGAACGGGCAGACTATGGCTACACCTTC.